The next 17 T cell receptor beta chains were all read from a single sample in a study of T cells after yellow fever vaccination. In TCRdb, the 5' RACE reads were re-called with MiXCR into one record per CDR3 protein. In the table there are 100,000 to 150,000 distinct CDR3 sequences, about 8.8% of which are singletons. The sequencing here drew on CD8+ T cells sorted from PBMCs, taken on the day of the yellow fever booster vaccination. All receptors come from a man aged 18 to 29 who received the YFV17D yellow fever vaccine.

The V gene is TRBV15, the J gene TRBJ2-2, with unresolved D. V was clipped by 8 bases and J by 4 bases, with 11 bases between them. CDR3 length: 13 residues. Germline CDR1 and CDR2: LNHNV and YYDKDF (reference sequence). The chain's CDR3 is CATGLRSTGELFF. For the CDR3, the DNA is TGTGCCACCGGGCTAAGAAGCACCGGGGAGCTGTTTTTT.

At least ten counts were recorded for this clonotype. The rearrangement joins TRBV29-1 to TRBJ1-1, with no clear D. With 6 bases removed from V and 2 bases from J, the gap between germline ends came to 10 bases. CDR3 length: 12 amino acids. Germline CDR1 and CDR2: SQVTM and ANQGSEA. DNA for the CDR3: TGCAGCGTCCCCGACGGAAACACTGAAGCTTTCTTT. It translates to CSVPDGNTEAFF.

This clonotype was found a few times. This sequence joins TRBV21-1 and TRBJ1-5; the table's TRBD1 call for D was not verified on the DNA. TRBV21-1 is flagged as a pseudogene. The CDR3 is made up of 17 amino acids. The CDR3 is CASGSVVTGYCNQPQHF. Here the CDR3 DNA reads TGTGCCAGCGGTAGTGTAGTGACAGGCTATTGCAATCAGCCCCAGCATTTT.

The sample holds many counts of this clonotype. The chain recombines TRBV4-3 with TRBJ2-3, with 9 bases fitting TRBD2. Per germline, CDR1 LGHNA and CDR2 YSLEER. There are 15 residues in the CDR3. V was pared by 4 bases and J by 2 bases, with 4 bases of the junction left unmatched. The CDR3 sequence is CASSPSGGLTDTQYF. CDR3 DNA sequence: TGCGCCAGCAGCCCCAGCGGGGGGCTCACAGATACGCAGTATTTT.

The rearrangement links TRBV11-2 to TRBJ1-1; D is uncertain. Germline assignment: CDR1 SGHAT and CDR2 FQNNGV. The ends were cut back, 2 bases at V and 1 base at J, with 5 bases in the middle. The CDR3 is 13 residues long. The CDR3 protein is CASSLWWNTEAFF. Written as DNA, the CDR3 is TGTGCCAGCAGCTTATGGTGGAACACTGAAGCTTTCTTT. The variable domain in full, with the rest retrieved from reference TRBV11-2 and TRBJ1-1, is EAGVAQSPRYKIIEKRQSVAFWCNPISGHATLYWYQQILGQGPKLLIQFQNNGVVDDSQLPKDRFSAERLKGVDSTLKIQPAKLEDSAVYLCASSLWWNTEAFFGQGTRLTVV.

The V call is TRBV7-2, the J call TRBJ2-7; possibly TRBD1 or TRBD2 for D (5 bases each). The CDR3 extends over 18 amino acids. Germline V gene lookup returns CDR1 SGHTA and CDR2 FQGNSA. Trimming removed 5 bases at V and 7 bases at J, with 30 bases between. The CDR3 protein is CASSRFVVGTADFGEQYF. The DNA for the CDR3 is TGTGCCAGCAGCCGCTTCGTCGTAGGGACCGCCGATTTCGGGGAGCAGTACTTC.

This clonotype was seen more than once but under ten times. The chain employs TRBV20-1 and TRBJ2-7, with TRBD1 matching over 10 bases. The trim removed 5 bases at V and 1 base at J, leaving 5 bases unmatched. Germline loops: CDR1 DFQATT, CDR2 SNEGSKA (reference sequence). The CDR3 has 14 amino acids. Here the CDR3 reads CSAPRTGGSYEQYF. CDR3 nucleotides: TGCAGTGCTCCCAGGACAGGGGGATCCTACGAGCAGTACTTC.

V gene TRBV5-1 combines with J gene TRBJ2-3; D may be TRBD2 (5 bases). Trimming shortened V by 4 bases and J by 2 bases, and 17 bases separated the two germline ends. Germline V gene sequence: CDR1 SGHRS, CDR2 YFSETQ. The CDR3 spans 16 residues. The CDR3 sequence: CASSSPDGISTDTQYF. The CDR3 coding sequence is TGCGCCAGCAGCAGCCCGGACGGGATTTCCACAGATACGCAGTATTTT.

V gene TRBV6-6 combines with J gene TRBJ1-2, with 8 positions matching TRBD1. V trimming: 4 bases; J trimming: 4 bases; junction bases outside the gene matches: 14. Germline V gene sequence: CDR1 MNHNY, CDR2 SVGAGI (reference sequence). CDR3 length: 17 residues. In DNA form, the CDR3 reads TGTGCCAGCAGTTTCGCCGGGACAGGACCCACTGGCTATGGCTACACCTTC. Translation gives CASSFAGTGPTGYGYTF.

This clonotype was seen only a few times. The V gene is TRBV25-1, the J gene TRBJ2-3; D is ambiguous. This CDR3 has 13 amino acids. Looked up from germline, CDR1 is MGHDK and CDR2 is SYGVNS. Trimming pared 4 bases from V and 4 bases from J, leaving 9 bases between. The CDR3 region has the DNA TGTGCCAGCAGTGTTACAGACGCAGATACGCAGTATTTT. This gives the protein CASSVTDADTQYF. Drawing the rest from reference TRBV25-1 and TRBJ2-3, the complete variable domain is EADIYQTPRYLVIGTGKKITLECSQTMGHDKMYWYQQDPGMELHLIHYSYGVNSTEKGDLSSESTVSRIRTEHFPLTLESARPSHTSQYLCASSVTDADTQYFGPGTRLTVL.

This clonotype appeared a few times. Compared with germline, one end of the junction differs, possibly owing to a read error. The V gene is TRBV11-1, the J gene TRBJ2-3; weak D call: TRBD2 (6 bases). CDR1 and CDR2 (germline): SGHAT, FQDESV (reference sequence). The CDR3 loop spans 16 amino acids. The CDR3 region has the DNA TGTGCCAGCACCTTAAGGCGGGACTTAGGCACAGATACGCAGTATTTT. Translation gives CASTLRRDLGTDTQYF.

This chain's CDR3 is CASSRAGEQETQYF. In DNA form, the CDR3 reads TGCGCCAGCAGCCGAGCAGGGGAGCAAGAGACCCAGTACTTC. The gene calls are TRBV4-1 and TRBJ2-5, with TRBD1 as a possible D gene (6 bases). Germline V gene sequence: CDR1 MGHRA, CDR2 YSYEKL. Trimming removed 4 bases from V and 2 bases from J, with 11 bases in between. The CDR3 consists of 14 residues.

This clonotype was counted only a few times. This chain joins TRBV11-2 and TRBJ2-5; no clear D. Trimming stripped 2 bases from V and 5 bases from J, with 6 bases between. The CDR3 contains 12 residues. Germline V CDR1 and CDR2: SGHAT, FQNNGV. CDR3 coding DNA: TGTGCCAGCAGCTTATGGAAGGAGACCCAGTACTTC. Protein product: CASSLWKETQYF.

This clonotype was observed many times. The chain carries TRBV5-1 and TRBJ1-1; D not certain. Per germline, CDR1 SGHRS and CDR2 YFSETQ. This CDR3 has 13 residues. V lost 2 bases, J lost 2 bases, and 7 bases lay in between. CDR3 protein: CASSFGGNTEAFF. CDR3 nucleotides: TGCGCCAGCAGCTTCGGTGGAAACACTGAAGCTTTCTTT.

This clonotype was recorded a few times. The J gene is TRBJ2-7, the V gene TRBV20-1; TRBD1 is a possible D gene (5 bases). The germline V and J ends were trimmed by 7 bases and 7 bases, with 17 bases remaining between them. The germline gives CDR1 DFQATT, CDR2 SNEGSKA (reference sequence). The CDR3 length is 12 residues. The CDR3 loop reads CSVDTQGVEQYF. The CDR3 nucleotides are TGCAGTGTGGACACCCAGGGCGTGGAGCAGTACTTC.

This clonotype was observed a few times. The J gene is TRBJ2-7, the V gene TRBV2; no clear D gene. The CDR3 runs 11 residues. The germline V gene has CDR1 SNHLY and CDR2 FYNNEI. V lost 5 bases and J lost 1, with 3 bases in between. The CDR3 protein is CASSLSYEQYV. The CDR3 bases are TGTGCCAGCAGTCTGTCCTACGAGCAGTACGTC.

In its sample, this clonotype was seen many times. The genes are TRBV7-3 and TRBJ1-6; no definite D call. Looked up from germline, CDR1 is SGHTA and CDR2 is FQGTGA. The CDR3 totals 12 residues. Trimming left V 5 bases short and J 6 bases short, with 5 bases between. The CDR3 region has the DNA TGTGCCAGCAGCGACGGTAATTCACCCCTCCACTTT. Translating it yields CASSDGNSPLHF.